Presented here are 9 T cell receptor beta chains from one specimen sequenced in a study of blood T cell repertoires in COVID-19. Sequencing was performed with immunoSEQ multiplex PCR; in TCRdb, only in-frame clones are kept and a portion is missing. The table lists 150,000 to 200,000 clones, 88% of them singletons. Specimen: peripheral blood. The receptor set was obtained from a human donor in a cohort sampled during active COVID-19.

The genes are TRBV18 and TRBJ2-3, with 8 bases fitting TRBD1. This CDR3 is 19 amino acids long. Germline loops: CDR1 KGHSH, CDR2 LQKENI. After removal of 3 bases from V and 0 bases from J, the junction contained 14 bases not matched to a gene. CDR3 nucleotide sequence: TGTGCCAGCTCACCCCCAATCCGGACAGGGCTTGGTAGCACAGATACGCAGTATTTT. It codes for CASSPPIRTGLGSTDTQYF. Variable domain in full (rest from reference TRBV18 and TRBJ2-3): NAGVMQNPRHLVRRRGQEARLRCSPMKGHSHVYWYRQLPEEGLKFMVYLQKENIIDESGMPKERFSAEFPKEGPSILRIQQVVRGDSAAYFCASSPPIRTGLGSTDTQYFGPGTRLTVL.

The CDR3 region is CASSTRREGNQPQHF. CDR3 in DNA: TGTGCCAGTAGTACTCGACGGGAGGGCAATCAGCCCCAGCATTTT. The rearrangement links TRBV19 to TRBJ1-5; D remains ambiguous. The V and J ends lost 4 bases and 2 bases respectively, with 12 bases between them. The CDR3 spans 15 residues. Germline assignment: CDR1 LNHDA and CDR2 SQIVND (reference sequence).

A single count supports this clone. The same CDR3 also results from other DNA sequences found in this sample. The chain has TRBV7-9 and TRBJ2-1, with a tentative D call TRBD1 (6 bases). This CDR3 spans 14 amino acids. Trimming shortened V by 2 bases and J by 7 bases, and 12 bases separated the two germline ends. The V gene's germline CDR1 is SEHNR and CDR2 FQNEAQ (reference sequence). For the CDR3, the DNA is TGTGCCAGCAGCTTAACACAGGGAGAGAATGAGCAGTTCTTC. It is translated as CASSLTQGENEQFF. Supplemented by reference TRBV7-9 and TRBJ2-1, the full variable domain reads DTGVSQNPRHKITKRGQNVTFRCDPISEHNRLYWYRQTLGQGPEFLTYFQNEAQLEKSRLLSDRFSAERPKGSFSTLEIQRTEQGDSAMYLCASSLTQGENEQFFGPGTRLTVL.

This clone was seen a handful of times. This rearrangement joins TRBV27 to TRBJ1-6; weak D call: TRBD1 (6 bases). Germline V gene data show CDR1 as MNHEY and CDR2 as SMNVEV (reference sequence). With 0 bases removed from V and 7 bases from J, the gap between germline ends came to 13 bases. The CDR3 length is 16 residues. The CDR3 loop reads CASSLSPGAINSPLHF. As DNA, the CDR3 is TGTGCCAGCAGTTTATCCCCAGGGGCCATCAATTCACCCCTCCACTTT.

The chain is built from TRBV11-1 and TRBJ2-2; 7 bases match TRBD2. This CDR3 is 16 amino acids long. Germline trimming cut 5 bases from V and 5 bases from J; bases unmatched to any gene: 11. Germline V gene data show CDR1 as SGHAT and CDR2 as FQDESV (reference sequence). Here the CDR3 DNA reads TGTGCCAGCAGCCTTTTGGCGGGAGTGCGGACCGGGGAGCTGTTTTTT. Its translation is CASSLLAGVRTGELFF.

The rearrangement uses TRBV5-1 and TRBJ2-7; the D gene is possibly TRBD1 (6 bases). This CDR3 spans 15 amino acids. CDR1 and CDR2 (germline): SGHRS, YFSETQ. V lost 4 bases to trimming and J lost 6 bases, with 20 bases between them. Here the CDR3 DNA reads TGCGCCAGCAGCCCCGAAGGAAGACAGGAGGCCGAGCAGTACTTC. Translated, it gives CASSPEGRQEAEQYF.

This chain uses TRBV11-2 with TRBJ2-3; 12 bases map to TRBD2. The CDR3 contains 14 residues. Germline CDR1 SGHAT, CDR2 FQNNGV. The ends lost 5 bases at V and 5 bases at J; junction bases unmatched: 2. The DNA for the CDR3 is TGTGCCAGCAGCCCTAGCGGGGGGGGAGATACGCAGTATTTT. It encodes CASSPSGGGDTQYF.

V gene TRBV7-8 combines with J gene TRBJ1-4, with TRBD1 matching 8 bases. This CDR3 is built from 16 residues. The V segment lost 5 bases and the J segment 7 bases; nucleotides outside the gene matches: 12. From germline, CDR1 is SGHVS and CDR2 FQNEAQ. CDR3 amino acids: CASSLNSGGWVEKLFF. Here the CDR3 DNA reads TGTGCCAGCAGCCTCAACTCAGGGGGCTGGGTTGAAAAACTGTTTTTT. The variable domain in full, completed from reference TRBV7-8 and TRBJ1-4, reads GAGVSQSPRYKVAKRGQDVALRCDPISGHVSLFWYQQALGQGPEFLTYFQNEAQLDKSGLPSDRFFAERPEGSVSTLKIQRTQQEDSAVYLCASSLNSGGWVEKLFFGSGTQLSVL.

The chain couples TRBV5-1 to TRBJ2-3; tentative D call: TRBD2 (6 bases). Germline loops: CDR1 SGHRS, CDR2 YFSETQ. The length of the CDR3 is 15 residues. V was trimmed by 1 base and J by 2 bases, leaving 11 bases between them. CDR3 in DNA: TGCGCCAGCAGCTTGTTAGCGGAGGACACAGATACGCAGTATTTT. It codes for CASSLLAEDTDTQYF.